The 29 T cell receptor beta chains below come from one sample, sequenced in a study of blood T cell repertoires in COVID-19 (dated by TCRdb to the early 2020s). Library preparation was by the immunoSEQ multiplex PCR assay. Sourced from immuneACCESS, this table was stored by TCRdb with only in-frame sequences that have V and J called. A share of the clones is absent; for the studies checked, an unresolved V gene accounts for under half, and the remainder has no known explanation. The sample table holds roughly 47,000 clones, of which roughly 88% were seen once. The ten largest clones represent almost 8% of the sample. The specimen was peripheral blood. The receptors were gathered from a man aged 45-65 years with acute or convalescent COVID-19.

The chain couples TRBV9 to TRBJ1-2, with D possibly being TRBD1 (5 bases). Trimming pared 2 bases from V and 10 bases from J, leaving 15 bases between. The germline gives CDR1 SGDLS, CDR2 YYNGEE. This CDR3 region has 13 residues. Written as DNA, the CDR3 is TGTGCCAGCAGCGTCTCCTCAACAGGAGACTACACCTTC. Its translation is CASSVSSTGDYTF.

CDR3 sequence: CAWSVGGIDIQYF. The CDR3, as DNA: TGTGCCTGGAGTGTTGGGGGGATAGACATTCAGTACTTC. The chain couples TRBV30 to TRBJ2-4; D possibly corresponds to TRBD2 (6 bases). Germline V gives CDR1 GTSNPN, CDR2 SVGIG (reference sequence). The CDR3 consists of 13 residues. With 0 bases removed from V and 8 bases from J, the gap between germline ends came to 11 bases.

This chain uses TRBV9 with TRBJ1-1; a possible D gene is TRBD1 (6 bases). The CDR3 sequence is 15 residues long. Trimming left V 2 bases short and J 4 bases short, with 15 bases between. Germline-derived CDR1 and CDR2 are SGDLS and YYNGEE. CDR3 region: CASSVVDRLGTEAFF. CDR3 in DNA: TGTGCCAGCAGCGTCGTAGACAGGTTGGGCACTGAAGCTTTCTTT.

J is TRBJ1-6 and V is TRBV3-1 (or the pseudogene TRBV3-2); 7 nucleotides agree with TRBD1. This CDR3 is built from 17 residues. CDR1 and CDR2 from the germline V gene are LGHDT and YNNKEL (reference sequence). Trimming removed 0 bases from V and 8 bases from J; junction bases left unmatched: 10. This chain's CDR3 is CASSQDGSSGTDSPLHF. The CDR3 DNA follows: TGTGCCAGCAGCCAAGATGGGTCATCTGGGACAGATTCACCCCTCCACTTT.

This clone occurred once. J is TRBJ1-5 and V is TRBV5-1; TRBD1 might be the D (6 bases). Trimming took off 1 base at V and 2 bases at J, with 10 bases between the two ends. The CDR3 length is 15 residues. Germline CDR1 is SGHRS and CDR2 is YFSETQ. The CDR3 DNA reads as TGCGCCAGCAGCTTGACAGGGCTTGGCAATCAGCCCCAGCATTTT. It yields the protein CASSLTGLGNQPQHF. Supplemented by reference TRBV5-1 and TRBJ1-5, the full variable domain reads KAGVTQTPRYLIKTRGQQVTLSCSPISGHRSVSWYQQTPGQGLQFLFEYFSETQRNKGNFPGRFSGRQFSNSRSEMNVSTLELGDSALYLCASSLTGLGNQPQHFGDGTRLSIL.

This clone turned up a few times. The CDR3 bases are TGTGCCAGCAGCTCAGGGCTAGCGGGAGTGTCGGCCTACAATGAGCAGTTCTTC. It specifies CASSSGLAGVSAYNEQFF. V gene TRBV5-4 combines with J gene TRBJ2-1; 10 nucleotides align to TRBD2. The ends lost 3 bases at V and 2 bases at J; junction bases unmatched: 11. CDR3 size: 18 residues. CDR1 is SGHNT and CDR2 is YYREEE in the germline V gene (reference sequence).

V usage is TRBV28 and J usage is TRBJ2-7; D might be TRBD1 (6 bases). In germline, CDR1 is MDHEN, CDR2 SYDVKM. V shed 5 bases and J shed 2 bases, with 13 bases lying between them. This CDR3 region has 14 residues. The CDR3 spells CASSNPGQAYEQYF. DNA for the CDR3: TGTGCCAGCAGTAATCCGGGACAAGCCTACGAGCAGTACTTC.

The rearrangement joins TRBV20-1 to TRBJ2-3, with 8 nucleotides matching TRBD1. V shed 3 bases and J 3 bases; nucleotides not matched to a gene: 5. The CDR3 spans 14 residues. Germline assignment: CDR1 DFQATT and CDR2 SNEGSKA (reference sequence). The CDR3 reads CSASVGQGTDTQYF. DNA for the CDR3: TGCAGTGCTAGTGTCGGACAGGGAACAGATACGCAGTATTTT.

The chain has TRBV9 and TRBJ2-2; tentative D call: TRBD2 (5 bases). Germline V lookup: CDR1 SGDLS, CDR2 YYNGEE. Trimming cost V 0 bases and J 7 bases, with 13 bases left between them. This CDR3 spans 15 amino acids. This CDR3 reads CASSVGVGVFGELFF. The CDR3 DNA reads TGTGCCAGCAGCGTAGGGGTGGGAGTCTTCGGGGAGCTGTTTTTT.

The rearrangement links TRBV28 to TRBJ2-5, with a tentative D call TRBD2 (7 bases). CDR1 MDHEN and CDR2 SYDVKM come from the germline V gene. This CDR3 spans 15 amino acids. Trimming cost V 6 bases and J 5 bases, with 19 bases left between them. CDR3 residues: CASRGGEGGMETQYF. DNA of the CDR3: TGTGCCAGCAGGGGAGGGGAGGGGGGCATGGAGACCCAGTACTTC. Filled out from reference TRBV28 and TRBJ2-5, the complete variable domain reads DVKVTQSSRYLVKRTGEKVFLECVQDMDHENMFWYRQDPGLGLRLIYFSYDVKMKEKGDIPEGYSVSREKKERFSLILESASTNQTSMYLCASRGGEGGMETQYFGPGTRLLVL.

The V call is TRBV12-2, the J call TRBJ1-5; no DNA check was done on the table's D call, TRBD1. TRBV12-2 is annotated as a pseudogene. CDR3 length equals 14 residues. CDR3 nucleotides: TGTGCAAGTAAACGGAGACAGGGTTATCAGCCCCAGCATTTT. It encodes CASKRRQGYQPQHF.

The DNA of the CDR3 is TGTGCTAGTGGTTTGGGGACTAAGGATGAGCAGTTCTTC. Translating gives CASGLGTKDEQFF. The rearrangement joins TRBV12-5 to TRBJ2-1, with a tentative D call TRBD2 (6 bases). The germline V gene encodes CDR1 LGHNT and CDR2 FRNRAP. With 1 base removed from V and 8 bases from J, the gap between germline ends came to 9 bases. The CDR3 contains 13 residues.

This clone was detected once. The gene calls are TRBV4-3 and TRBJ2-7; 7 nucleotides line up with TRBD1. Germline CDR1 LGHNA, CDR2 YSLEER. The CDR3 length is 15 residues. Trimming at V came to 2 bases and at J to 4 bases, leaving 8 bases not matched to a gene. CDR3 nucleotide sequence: TGCGCCAGCAGCCAATATGAGGGGGCAAGGTACGAGCAGTACTTC. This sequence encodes CASSQYEGARYEQYF.

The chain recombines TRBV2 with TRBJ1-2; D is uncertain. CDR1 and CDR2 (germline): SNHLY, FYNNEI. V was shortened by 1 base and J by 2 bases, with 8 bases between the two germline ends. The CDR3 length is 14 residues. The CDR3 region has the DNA TGTGCCAGCAGTGAAGGAGGGCTGAACTATGGCTACACCTTC. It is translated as CASSEGGLNYGYTF.

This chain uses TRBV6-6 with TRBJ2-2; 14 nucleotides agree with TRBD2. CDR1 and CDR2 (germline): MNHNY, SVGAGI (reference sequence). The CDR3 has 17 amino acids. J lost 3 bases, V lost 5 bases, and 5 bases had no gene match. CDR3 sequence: CASSPSGLAGDTGELFF. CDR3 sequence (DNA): TGTGCCAGCAGTCCTTCGGGACTAGCGGGGGACACCGGGGAGCTGTTTTTT.

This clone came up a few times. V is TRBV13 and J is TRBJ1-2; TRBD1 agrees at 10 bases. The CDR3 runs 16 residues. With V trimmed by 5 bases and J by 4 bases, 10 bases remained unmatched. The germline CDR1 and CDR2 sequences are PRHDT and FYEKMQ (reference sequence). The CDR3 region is CASSTTPGTGAYGYTF. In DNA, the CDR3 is TGTGCCAGCAGCACCACTCCCGGGACAGGGGCCTATGGCTACACCTTC.

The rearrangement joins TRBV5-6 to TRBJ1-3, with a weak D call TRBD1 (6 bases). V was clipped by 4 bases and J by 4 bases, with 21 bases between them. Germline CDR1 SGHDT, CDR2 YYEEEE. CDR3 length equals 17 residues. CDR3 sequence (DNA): TGTGCCAGCAGCCGCGCAAATACAGGGAGAAGGGGAAACACCATATATTTT. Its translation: CASSRANTGRRGNTIYF.

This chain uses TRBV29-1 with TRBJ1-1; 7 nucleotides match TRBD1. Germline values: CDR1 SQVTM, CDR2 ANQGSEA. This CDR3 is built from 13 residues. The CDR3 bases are TGCACCGCGACCCCAGGGGGTTGGACTGAAGCTTTCTTT. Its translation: CTATPGGWTEAFF. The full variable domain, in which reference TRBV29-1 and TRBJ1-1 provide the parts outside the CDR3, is SAVISQKPSRDICQRGTSLTIQCQVDSQVTMMFWYRQQPGQSLTLIATANQGSEATYESGFVIDKFPISRPNLTFSTLTVSNMSPEDSSIYLCTATPGGWTEAFFGQGTRLTVV.

CDR3 region: CASRGQAGSGANVLTF. CDR3 nucleotides: TGTGCCAGTAGGGGACAGGCTGGCTCTGGGGCCAACGTCCTGACTTTC. The V and J genes are TRBV19 and TRBJ2-6, with 8 bases lining up with TRBD1. Germline CDR1 LNHDA, CDR2 SQIVND (reference sequence). This CDR3 is built from 16 residues. Trimming took 6 bases from V and 0 from J; bases not matched to a gene: 4.

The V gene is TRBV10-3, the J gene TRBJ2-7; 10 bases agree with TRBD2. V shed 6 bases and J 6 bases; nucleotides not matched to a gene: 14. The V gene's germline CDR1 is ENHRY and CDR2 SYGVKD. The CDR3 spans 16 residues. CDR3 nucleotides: TGTGCCATCAGGAAGTCCTCCAGCGGGAGGGAGGTCGAGCAGTACTTC. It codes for CAIRKSSSGREVEQYF.

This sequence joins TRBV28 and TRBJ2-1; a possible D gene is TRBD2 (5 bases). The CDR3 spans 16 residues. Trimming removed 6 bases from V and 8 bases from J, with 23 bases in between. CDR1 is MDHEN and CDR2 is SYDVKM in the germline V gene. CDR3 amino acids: CASSAPRSSGFDEQFF. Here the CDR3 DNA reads TGTGCCAGCAGCGCTCCGAGGTCGTCGGGGTTCGATGAGCAGTTCTTC.

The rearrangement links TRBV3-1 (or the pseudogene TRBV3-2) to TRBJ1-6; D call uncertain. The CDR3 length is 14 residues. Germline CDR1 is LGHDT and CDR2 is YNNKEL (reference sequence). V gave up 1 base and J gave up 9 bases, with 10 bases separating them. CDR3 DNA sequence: TGTGCCAGCAGCCAAGCAGTATCGGGTTCACCCCTCCACTTT. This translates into CASSQAVSGSPLHF.

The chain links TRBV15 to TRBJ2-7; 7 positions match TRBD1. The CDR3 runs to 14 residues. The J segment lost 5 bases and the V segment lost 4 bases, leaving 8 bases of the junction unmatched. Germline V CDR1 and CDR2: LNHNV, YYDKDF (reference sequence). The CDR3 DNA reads TGTGCCACCAGCAATCCGACAGGGATCCACGAGCAGTACTTC. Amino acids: CATSNPTGIHEQYF. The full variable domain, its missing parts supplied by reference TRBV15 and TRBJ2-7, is DAMVIQNPRYQVTQFGKPVTLSCSQTLNHNVMYWYQQKSSQAPKLLFHYYDKDFNNEADTPDNFQSRRPNTSFCFLDIRSPGLGDTAMYLCATSNPTGIHEQYFGPGTRLTVT.

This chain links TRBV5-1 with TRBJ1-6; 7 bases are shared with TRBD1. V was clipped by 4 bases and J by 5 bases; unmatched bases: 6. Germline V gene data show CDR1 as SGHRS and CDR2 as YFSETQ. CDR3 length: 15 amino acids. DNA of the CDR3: TGCGCCAGCAGCGACGACAGGGCCGATAATTCACCCCTCCACTTT. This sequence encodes CASSDDRADNSPLHF.

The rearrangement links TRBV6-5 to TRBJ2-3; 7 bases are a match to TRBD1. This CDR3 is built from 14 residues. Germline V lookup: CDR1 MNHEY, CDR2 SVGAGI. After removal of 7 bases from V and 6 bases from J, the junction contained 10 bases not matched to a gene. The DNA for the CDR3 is TGTGCCAGCACTTCCGGGACAGCAAAGGATACGCAGTATTTT. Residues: CASTSGTAKDTQYF.

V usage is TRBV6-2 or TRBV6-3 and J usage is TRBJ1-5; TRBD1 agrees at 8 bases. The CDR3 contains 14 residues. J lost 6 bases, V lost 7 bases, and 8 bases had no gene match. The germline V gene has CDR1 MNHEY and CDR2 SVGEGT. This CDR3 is CASTPTGATQPQHF. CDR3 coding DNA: TGTGCCAGCACCCCGACAGGGGCGACTCAGCCCCAGCATTTT.

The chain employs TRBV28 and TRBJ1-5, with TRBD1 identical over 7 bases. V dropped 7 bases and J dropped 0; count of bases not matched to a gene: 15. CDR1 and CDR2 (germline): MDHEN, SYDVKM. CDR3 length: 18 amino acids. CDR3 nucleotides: TGTGCCAGCACCGGTCCCGACAGGGCTGATTTTAGCAATCAGCCCCAGCATTTT. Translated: CASTGPDRADFSNQPQHF. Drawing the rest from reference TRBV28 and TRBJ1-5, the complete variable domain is DVKVTQSSRYLVKRTGEKVFLECVQDMDHENMFWYRQDPGLGLRLIYFSYDVKMKEKGDIPEGYSVSREKKERFSLILESASTNQTSMYLCASTGPDRADFSNQPQHFGDGTRLSIL.

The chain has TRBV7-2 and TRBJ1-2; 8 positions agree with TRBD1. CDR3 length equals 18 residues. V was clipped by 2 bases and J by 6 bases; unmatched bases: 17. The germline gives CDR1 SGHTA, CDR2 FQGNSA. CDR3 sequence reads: CASSLQTGAHLRSHGYTF. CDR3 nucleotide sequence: TGTGCCAGCAGCTTACAGACAGGGGCGCACCTGCGCAGTCATGGCTACACCTTC.

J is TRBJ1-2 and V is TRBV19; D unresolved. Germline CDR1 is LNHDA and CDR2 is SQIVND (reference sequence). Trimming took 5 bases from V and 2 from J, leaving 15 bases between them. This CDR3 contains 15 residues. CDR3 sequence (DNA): TGTGCCAGTAGTTCGAGTTTCACGGGAAACTATGGCTACACCTTC. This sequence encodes CASSSSFTGNYGYTF.